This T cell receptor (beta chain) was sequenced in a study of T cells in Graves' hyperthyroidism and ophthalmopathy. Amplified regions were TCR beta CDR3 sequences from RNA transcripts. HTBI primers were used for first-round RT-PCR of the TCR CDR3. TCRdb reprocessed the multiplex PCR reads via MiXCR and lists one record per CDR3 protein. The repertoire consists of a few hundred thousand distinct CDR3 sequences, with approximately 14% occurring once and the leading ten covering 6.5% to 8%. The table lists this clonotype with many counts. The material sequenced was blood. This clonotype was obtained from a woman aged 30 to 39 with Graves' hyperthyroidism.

For the CDR3, the DNA is TGTGCCAGCATCGGACTAGCACGAGGCAATGAGCAGTTCTTC. It encodes CASIGLARGNEQFF. V gene TRBV6-1 combines with J gene TRBJ2-1; 8 nucleotides match TRBD2. Looked up from germline, CDR1 is MNHNS and CDR2 is SASEGT. The CDR3 is 14 residues long. Unmatched junction bases numbered 8, after V lost 7 bases and J lost 6 bases.